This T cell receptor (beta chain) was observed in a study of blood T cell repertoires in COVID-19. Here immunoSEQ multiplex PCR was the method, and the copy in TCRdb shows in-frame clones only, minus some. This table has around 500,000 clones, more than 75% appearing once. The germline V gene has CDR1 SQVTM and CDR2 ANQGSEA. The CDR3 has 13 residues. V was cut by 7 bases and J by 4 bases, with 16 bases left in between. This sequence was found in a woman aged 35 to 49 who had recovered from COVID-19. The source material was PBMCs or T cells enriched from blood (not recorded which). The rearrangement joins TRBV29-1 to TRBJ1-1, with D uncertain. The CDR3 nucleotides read TGCAGCGGCGCACGGGTTGAGGGCACTGAAGCTTTCTTT. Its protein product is CSGARVEGTEAFF.